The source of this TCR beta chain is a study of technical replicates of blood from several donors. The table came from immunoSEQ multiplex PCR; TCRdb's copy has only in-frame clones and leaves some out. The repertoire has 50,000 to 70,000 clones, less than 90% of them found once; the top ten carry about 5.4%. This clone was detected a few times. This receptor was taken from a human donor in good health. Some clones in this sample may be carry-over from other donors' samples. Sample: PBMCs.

The CDR3 nucleotides are TGTGCCAGCAGCCCCGGACAGGGGCGCTCACCCCTCCACTTT. As protein: CASSPGQGRSPLHF. The chain couples TRBV9 to TRBJ1-6; 9 bases line up with TRBD1. There are 14 residues in the CDR3. Germline CDR1 reads SGDLS; CDR2 reads YYNGEE. The J segment lost 10 bases and the V segment lost 4 bases, leaving 6 bases of the junction unmatched.